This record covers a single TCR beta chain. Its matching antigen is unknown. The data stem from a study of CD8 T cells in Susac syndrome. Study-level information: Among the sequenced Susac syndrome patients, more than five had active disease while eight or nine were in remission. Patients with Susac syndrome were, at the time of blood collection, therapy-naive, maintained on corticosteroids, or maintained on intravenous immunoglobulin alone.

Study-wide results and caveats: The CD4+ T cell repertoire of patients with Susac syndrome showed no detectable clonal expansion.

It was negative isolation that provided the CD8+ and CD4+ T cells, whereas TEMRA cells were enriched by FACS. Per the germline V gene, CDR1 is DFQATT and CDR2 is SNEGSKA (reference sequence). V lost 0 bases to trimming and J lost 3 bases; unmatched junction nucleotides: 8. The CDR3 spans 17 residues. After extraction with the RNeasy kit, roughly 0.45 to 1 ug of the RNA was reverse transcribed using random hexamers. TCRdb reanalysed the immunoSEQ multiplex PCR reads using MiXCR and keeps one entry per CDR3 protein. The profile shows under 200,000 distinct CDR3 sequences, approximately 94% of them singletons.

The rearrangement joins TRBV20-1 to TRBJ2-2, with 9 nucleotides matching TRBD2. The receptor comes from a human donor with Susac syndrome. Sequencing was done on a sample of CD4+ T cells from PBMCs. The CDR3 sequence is CSAREAGGPGYTGELFF. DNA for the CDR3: TGCAGTGCTAGAGAGGCGGGGGGGCCCGGGTACACCGGGGAGCTGTTTTTT.